The 20 T cell receptor beta chains listed next were all sequenced from one sample in a study of T cell changes during pregnancy in multiple sclerosis. Assay: immunoSEQ multiplex PCR; the TCRdb copy retains only in-frame clones and omits some. This repertoire shows around 62,000 clones, 75% to 95% found once; its top ten account for around 1.5%. The source material was peripheral blood, sampled in the third trimester of pregnancy. The source is a female donor with multiple sclerosis, enrolled in a pregnancy study.

This clone is a singleton in its sample. This chain uses TRBV18 with TRBJ2-7; possibly TRBD2 for D (6 bases). Germline assignment: CDR1 KGHSH and CDR2 LQKENI. The V end lost 3 bases, the J end lost 3 bases, and 15 bases lay between the germline ends. The CDR3 loop spans 15 amino acids. The CDR3 DNA follows: TGTGCCAGCTCACCCCAGGGTAGCGGATACTACGAGCAGTACTTC. It yields the protein CASSPQGSGYYEQYF.

The chain combines TRBV13 with TRBJ1-1; D ambiguous. CDR3 length: 16 amino acids. Germline-derived CDR1 and CDR2 are PRHDT and FYEKMQ (reference sequence). V lost 2 bases, J lost 5 bases, and 18 bases lay in between. The CDR3, as DNA: TGTGCCAGCAGCTTATGGTACAGATCTTCGCCTACTGAAGCTTTCTTT. It encodes CASSLWYRSSPTEAFF.

The chain carries TRBV4-2 and TRBJ2-2, with 11 nucleotides matching TRBD2. V shed 3 bases, J shed 4 bases, and the junction held 7 bases outside the gene matches. This CDR3 comprises 17 residues. The germline V gene encodes CDR1 LGHNA and CDR2 YNFKEQ. The DNA for the CDR3 is TGTGCCAGCAGCCAGAGGGGCGGGACTAGCGGCACCGGGGAGCTGTTTTTT. Amino acids: CASSQRGGTSGTGELFF.

This chain joins TRBV21-1 and TRBJ1-1. TRBV21-1 has pseudogene status. The CDR3 extends over 14 amino acids. The CDR3, as DNA: TGTGCCAGCAGCAAAGTCCCCCGGAACACTGAAGCTTTCTTT. Encoded protein: CASSKVPRNTEAFF.

The chain couples TRBV5-8 to TRBJ2-2; TRBD1 aligns across 7 bases. V gave up 0 bases and J gave up 2 bases; unmatched junction bases: 10. Germline V gene data show CDR1 as SGHTS and CDR2 as YDEGEE. This CDR3 region has 18 residues. This CDR3 is CASSLELMTGLNTGELFF. CDR3 nucleotides: TGTGCCAGCAGCTTGGAGCTCATGACAGGGTTAAACACCGGGGAGCTGTTTTTT.

Only one count was recorded for this clone. This chain joins TRBV4-1 and TRBJ2-3; no firm D call. In germline, CDR1 is MGHRA, CDR2 YSYEKL. The CDR3 covers 13 residues. The V and J ends lost 4 bases and 2 bases respectively, with 7 bases between them. The CDR3 protein is CASSPGSTDTQYF. CDR3 nucleotide sequence: TGCGCCAGCAGCCCAGGATCCACAGATACGCAGTATTTT.

The CDR3 DNA sequence: TGTGCCAGCAGTTTCCAGGGGGCACTTGGCTACACCTTC. Protein: CASSFQGALGYTF. The J gene is TRBJ1-2, the V gene TRBV28; TRBD1 aligns across 8 bases. CDR1 and CDR2 (germline): MDHEN, SYDVKM. V dropped 3 bases and J dropped 7; count of bases not matched to a gene: 4. The CDR3 has 13 amino acids.

The genes are TRBV4-2 and TRBJ2-2; a weak D match, TRBD2 (6 bases). Trimming took off 0 bases at V and 3 bases at J, with 11 bases between the two ends. The CDR3 length is 16 residues. Germline CDR1 and CDR2: LGHNA and YNFKEQ. The CDR3 protein is CASSQESGLYTGELFF. CDR3 DNA sequence: TGTGCCAGCAGCCAAGAGTCCGGACTATACACCGGGGAGCTGTTTTTT.

The rearrangement uses TRBV2 and TRBJ1-5; weak D call: TRBD1 (6 bases). Trimming removed 6 bases at V and 0 bases at J, with 9 bases between. Germline V gene data show CDR1 as SNHLY and CDR2 as FYNNEI. The CDR3 is made up of 14 amino acids. CDR3 sequence (DNA): TGTGCCAGCAGACGGGACATTAGCAATCAGCCCCAGCATTTT. Protein product: CASRRDISNQPQHF.

CDR3 loop: CASSLQAGGLTGADTQYF. The CDR3 DNA reads TGCGCCAGCAGCCTGCAAGCGGGAGGCCTCACCGGAGCAGATACGCAGTATTTT. The chain couples TRBV5-1 to TRBJ2-3; 9 bases fit TRBD2. The ends lost 4 bases at V and 4 bases at J; junction bases unmatched: 16. Germline V gene data show CDR1 as SGHRS and CDR2 as YFSETQ. This CDR3 has 18 amino acids.

The chain combines TRBV11-2 with TRBJ2-7; no reliable D call. This CDR3 has 14 residues. Germline V gene lookup returns CDR1 SGHAT and CDR2 FQNNGV. With 0 bases removed from V and 4 bases from J, the gap between germline ends came to 10 bases. The CDR3 bases are TGTGCCAGCAGCTTAGATTTAGCACCGTACGAGCAGTACTTC. This sequence encodes CASSLDLAPYEQYF.

The chain uses TRBV5-1 and TRBJ2-5; 12 bases line up with TRBD2. V gave up 0 bases and J gave up 4 bases; unmatched junction bases: 7. The CDR3 is 17 residues long. Germline V CDR1 and CDR2: SGHRS, YFSETQ. DNA of the CDR3: TGCGCCAGCAGCTTGGGTCTAGCGGGGGGGCCGGGAGAGACCCAGTACTTC. This encodes CASSLGLAGGPGETQYF. Full variable domain (rest looked up from reference TRBV5-1 and TRBJ2-5): KAGVTQTPRYLIKTRGQQVTLSCSPISGHRSVSWYQQTPGQGLQFLFEYFSETQRNKGNFPGRFSGRQFSNSRSEMNVSTLELGDSALYLCASSLGLAGGPGETQYFGPGTRLLVL.

A few counts support this clone. The rearrangement joins TRBV2 to TRBJ1-1; D is unclear. The CDR3 is 14 amino acids. Trimming removed 1 base from V and 7 bases from J, with 13 bases in between. Germline V gene data show CDR1 as SNHLY and CDR2 as FYNNEI. CDR3 coding DNA: TGTGCCAGCAGTGAAGATAGAGGCCAGAGTGAAGCTTTCTTT. Its translation is CASSEDRGQSEAFF.

The chain is built from TRBV7-2 and TRBJ1-3, with no clear D. Trimming cost V 4 bases and J 5 bases, with 12 bases left between them. Per germline, CDR1 SGHTA and CDR2 FQGNSA. The CDR3 extends over 14 amino acids. The CDR3 protein is CASSSGWLRNTIYF. The CDR3 DNA reads TGTGCCAGCAGCTCCGGTTGGTTGAGAAACACCATATATTTT.

This chain links TRBV7-2 with TRBJ2-7, with D perhaps matching TRBD1 (6 bases). V was trimmed by 4 bases and J by 4 bases, leaving 14 bases between them. CDR1 and CDR2 (germline): SGHTA, FQGNSA. The CDR3 spans 14 residues. The CDR3 is CASSSHTGTYEQYF. Written as DNA, the CDR3 is TGTGCCAGCAGCTCACACACAGGGACGTACGAGCAGTACTTC.

The chain is built from TRBV19 and TRBJ2-7; weak D call: TRBD1 (6 bases). The CDR3 covers 15 residues. V dropped 1 base and J dropped 3 bases, with 13 bases sitting between them. Germline CDR1 reads LNHDA; CDR2 reads SQIVND (reference sequence). The CDR3 DNA is TGTGCCAGTAGTATAGCGTCCAGGGGAGTCTACGAGCAGTACTTC. Translated, it gives CASSIASRGVYEQYF.

J is TRBJ2-7 and V is TRBV27; 8 bases are shared with TRBD1. Trimming took 5 bases from V and 5 from J; bases not matched to a gene: 8. This CDR3 region has 14 residues. Germline V gene sequence: CDR1 MNHEY, CDR2 SMNVEV (reference sequence). Here the CDR3 reads CASSRGQGGHEQYF. The CDR3 DNA reads TGTGCCAGCAGTCGCGGACAGGGAGGACACGAGCAGTACTTC.

V is TRBV6-5 and J is TRBJ1-2; a possible D gene is TRBD1 (5 bases). Between the trimmed V and J ends, which lost 6 bases and 7 bases, there was a span of 15 bases. Per germline, CDR1 MNHEY and CDR2 SVGAGI. This CDR3 has 13 residues. As DNA, the CDR3 is TGTGCCAGCAGCCCCGGGACTCAGATTGGCTACACCTTC. Protein product: CASSPGTQIGYTF.

The chain joins TRBV18 to TRBJ2-1; D is undetermined. The germline V and J ends were trimmed by 3 bases and 5 bases, with 8 bases remaining between them. CDR1 is KGHSH, CDR2 LQKENI, per germline. This CDR3 region has 13 residues. In DNA form, the CDR3 reads TGTGCCAGCTCACCCCCCACAAACAATGAGCAGTTCTTC. It encodes CASSPPTNNEQFF. The variable domain in full, with the rest retrieved from reference TRBV18 and TRBJ2-1, is NAGVMQNPRHLVRRRGQEARLRCSPMKGHSHVYWYRQLPEEGLKFMVYLQKENIIDESGMPKERFSAEFPKEGPSILRIQQVVRGDSAAYFCASSPPTNNEQFFGPGTRLTVL.

This chain connects TRBV28 to TRBJ2-2; the D gene is possibly TRBD1 (7 bases). The CDR3 runs to 13 residues. Germline V gene data show CDR1 as MDHEN and CDR2 as SYDVKM. Deletions cut 6 bases from V and 12 bases from J, with 17 bases between. CDR3 nucleotide sequence: TGTGCCAGCAGACAGTCAGGGGGGATTAAGCTGTTTTTT. Translation gives CASRQSGGIKLFF.